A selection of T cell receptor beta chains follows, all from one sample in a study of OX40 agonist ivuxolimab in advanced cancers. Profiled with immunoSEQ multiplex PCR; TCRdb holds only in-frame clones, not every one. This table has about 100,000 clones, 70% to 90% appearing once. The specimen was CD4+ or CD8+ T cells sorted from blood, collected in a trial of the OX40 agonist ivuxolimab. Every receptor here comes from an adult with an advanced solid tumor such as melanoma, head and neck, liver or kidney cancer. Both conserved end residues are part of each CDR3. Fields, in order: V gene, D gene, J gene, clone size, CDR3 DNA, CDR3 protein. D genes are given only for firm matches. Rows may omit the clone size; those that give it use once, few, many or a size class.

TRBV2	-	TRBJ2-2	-	TGTGCCAGCAGCCTGGGCGGGGCTACCGGGGAGCTGTTTTTT	CASSLGGATGELFF
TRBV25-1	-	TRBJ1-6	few	TGTGCCAGCGCGGACAGTGTCAATTCACCCCTCCACTTT	CASADSVNSPLHF
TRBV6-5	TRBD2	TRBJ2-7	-	TGTGCCAGCAGAGAGGCGACTAGCAACGAGCAGTACTTC	CASREATSNEQYF
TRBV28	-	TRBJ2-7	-	TGTGCCAGCAGTCCAACCCCCTTCCATGGGCAGTACTTC	CASSPTPFHGQYF
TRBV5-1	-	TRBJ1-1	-	TGCGCCAGCAGCTTGGATGGGGGGCATGGTGAAGCTTTCTTT	CASSLDGGHGEAFF
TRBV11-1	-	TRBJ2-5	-	TGTGCCACCTCAGACGGGGAGGATCACCAAGAGACCCAGTACTTC	CATSDGEDHQETQYF
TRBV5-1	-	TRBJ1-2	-	TGCGCCAGCAGCTTTGGGGGCGCGGACTATGGCTACACCTTC	CASSFGGADYGYTF
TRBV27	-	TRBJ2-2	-	TGTGCCAGCGGATACCCACTTTTGAACACCGGGGAGCTGTTTTTT	CASGYPLLNTGELFF
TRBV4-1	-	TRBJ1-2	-	TGCGCCAGCAGCCAAGGACCCGGGAACCATAACTATGGCTACACCTTC	CASSQGPGNHNYGYTF
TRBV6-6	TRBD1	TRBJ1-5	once	TGTGCCAGCAGTAAACAGGGGACTCAGCCCCAGCATTTT	CASSKQGTQPQHF
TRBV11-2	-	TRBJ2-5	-	TGTGCCAGCAGCTCTCGAGAGACCCAGTACTTC	CASSSRETQYF
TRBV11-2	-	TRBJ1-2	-	TGTGCCAGCAGCTTATATCTGTTAGGAGGGTATGGCTACACCTTC	CASSLYLLGGYGYTF
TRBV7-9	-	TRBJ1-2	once	TGTGCCAGCAGCTTGGGAGACAGACTCTATGGCTACACCTTC	CASSLGDRLYGYTF
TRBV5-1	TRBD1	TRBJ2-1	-	TGCGCCAGCAGCAGCAGACAGGGGTCTGAGCAGTTCTTC	CASSSRQGSEQFF
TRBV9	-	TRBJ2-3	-	TGTGCCAGCAGCGTAGCCGTTAGTTGGGCGCAGTATTTT	CASSVAVSWAQYF
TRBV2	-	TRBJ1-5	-	TGTGCCAGCAGTAACAGACCTAGCAATCAGCCCCAGCATTTT	CASSNRPSNQPQHF
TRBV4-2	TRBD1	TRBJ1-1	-	TGTGCCAGCAGCCGAGGGACAGGGACTTACACTGAAGCTTTCTTT	CASSRGTGTYTEAFF
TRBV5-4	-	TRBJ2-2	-	TGTGCCAGCAGCTTACCGGGGGCTCACACCGGGGAGCTGTTTTTT	CASSLPGAHTGELFF
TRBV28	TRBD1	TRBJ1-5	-	TGTGCCAGCAGCCCCACGGAGGGGGCGAATAATCAGCCCCAGCATTTT	CASSPTEGANNQPQHF
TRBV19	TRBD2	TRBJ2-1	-	TGTGCCAGTACTAGCGGGAGGGGTAGCGATGAGCAGTTCTTC	CASTSGRGSDEQFF
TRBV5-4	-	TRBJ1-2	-	TGTGCCAGCAGCCCCGGTCGGGGGGCCAGCTATGGCTACACCTTC	CASSPGRGASYGYTF
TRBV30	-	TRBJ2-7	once	TGTGCCTGGAACGGTGTGGGGTTGTACGAGCAGTACTTC	CAWNGVGLYEQYF
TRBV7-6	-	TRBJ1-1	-	TGTGCCAGCAGCCGGGACCTGAACACTGAAGCTTTCTTT	CASSRDLNTEAFF
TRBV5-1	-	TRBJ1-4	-	TGCGCCAGCAGCTTGGGGCAGTTTGGGAATGAAAAACTGTTTTTT	CASSLGQFGNEKLFF
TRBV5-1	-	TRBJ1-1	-	TGCGCCAGCAGCTTACAGGGAGAAGCCTTAACTGAAGCTTTCTTT	CASSLQGEALTEAFF
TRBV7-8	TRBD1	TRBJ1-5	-	TGTGCCAGCAGCATGGACAGGGGCAATCAGCCCCAGCATTTT	CASSMDRGNQPQHF
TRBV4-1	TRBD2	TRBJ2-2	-	TGCGCCAGCAGCCGGGAGGGTCCCACCGGGGAGCTGTTTTTT	CASSREGPTGELFF
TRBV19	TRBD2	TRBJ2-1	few	TGTGCCAGTACCACAAGAACCGGGACTAGCGTCGGTGAGCAGTTCTTC	CASTTRTGTSVGEQFF
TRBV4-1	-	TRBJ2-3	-	TGCGCCAGCAGCCAAGAACCAAGTAGAGATACGCAGTATTTT	CASSQEPSRDTQYF
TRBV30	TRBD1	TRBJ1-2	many	TGTGCCTGGAGTTTAGGGGGCGCGAGTGGCTACACCTTC	CAWSLGGASGYTF
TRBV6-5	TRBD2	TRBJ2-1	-	TGTGCCAGCAGGGAGACTAGCGGGGGGGCCCCGAAGCAGTTCTTC	CASRETSGGAPKQFF
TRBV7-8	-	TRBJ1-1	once	TGTGCCAGCAGCTTAGGTCTGAATATGAACACTGAAGCTTTCTTT	CASSLGLNMNTEAFF
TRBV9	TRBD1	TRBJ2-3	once	TGTGCCAGCTCCGGGGTCCGGCAGGGGGCAAGCACAGATACGCAGTATTTT	CASSGVRQGASTDTQYF
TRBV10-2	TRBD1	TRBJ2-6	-	TGCGCCAGCAAGGGAGACAGGGGGCCTGGGGCCAACGTCCTGACTTTC	CASKGDRGPGANVLTF
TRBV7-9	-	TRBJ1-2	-	TGTGCCAGCAGCTTAAACTATGGCTACACCTTC	CASSLNYGYTF
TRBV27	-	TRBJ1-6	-	TGTGCCAGCAGTTTCTTCCTCGGGCAGACAAATTCACCCCTCCACTTT	CASSFFLGQTNSPLHF
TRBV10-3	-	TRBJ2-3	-	TGTGCCATCCGTGGGATCACAGATACGCAGTATTTT	CAIRGITDTQYF
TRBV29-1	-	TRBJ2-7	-	TGCAGCGTTGGGGCAGGCTCCTACGAGCAGTACTTC	CSVGAGSYEQYF
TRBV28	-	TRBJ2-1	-	TGTGCCAGCAGTTTAGGCGGGGTCTCCTACAATGAGCAGTTCTTC	CASSLGGVSYNEQFF
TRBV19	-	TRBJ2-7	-	TGTGCCAGTAGTGCGATACAGGGTAACGGCTACGAGCAGTACTTC	CASSAIQGNGYEQYF
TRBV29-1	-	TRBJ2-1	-	TGCAGCGTTGAAGTCCCATCGACACATAGATACAATGAGCAGTTCTTC	CSVEVPSTHRYNEQFF
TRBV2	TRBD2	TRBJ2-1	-	TGTGCCAGCAACCCGACTAGCGGGGAGCAGTTCTTC	CASNPTSGEQFF
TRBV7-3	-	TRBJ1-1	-	TGTGCCAGCAGCTTAAGCGGGGGCGCGGGGACTGAAGCTTTCTTT	CASSLSGGAGTEAFF
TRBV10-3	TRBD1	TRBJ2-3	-	TGTGCCATCCGCAAGGGGACAGGCAGTTCGGATACGCAGTATTTT	CAIRKGTGSSDTQYF
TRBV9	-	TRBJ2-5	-	TGTGCCAGCAGCTATGGACAGAAAGAGACCCAGTACTTC	CASSYGQKETQYF